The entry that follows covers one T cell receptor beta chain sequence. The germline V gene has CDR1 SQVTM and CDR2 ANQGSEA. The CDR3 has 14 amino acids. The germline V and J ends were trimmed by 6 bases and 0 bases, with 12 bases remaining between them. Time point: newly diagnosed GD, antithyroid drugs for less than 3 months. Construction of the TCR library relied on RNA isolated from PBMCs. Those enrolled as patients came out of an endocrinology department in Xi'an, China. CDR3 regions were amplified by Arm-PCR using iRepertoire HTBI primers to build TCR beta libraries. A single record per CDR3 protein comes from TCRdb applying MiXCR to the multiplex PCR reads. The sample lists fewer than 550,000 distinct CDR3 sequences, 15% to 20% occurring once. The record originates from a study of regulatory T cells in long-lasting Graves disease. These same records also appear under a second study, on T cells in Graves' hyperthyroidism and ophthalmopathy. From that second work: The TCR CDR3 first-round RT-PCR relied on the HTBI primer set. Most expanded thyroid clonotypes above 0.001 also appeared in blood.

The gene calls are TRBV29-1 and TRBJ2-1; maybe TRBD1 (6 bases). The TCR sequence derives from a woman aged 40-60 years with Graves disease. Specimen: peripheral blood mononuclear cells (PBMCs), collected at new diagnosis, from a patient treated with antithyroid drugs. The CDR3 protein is CSVGRGGSYNEQFF. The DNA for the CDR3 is TGCAGCGTCGGCCGAGGGGGCTCCTACAATGAGCAGTTCTTC.